This is a list of T cell receptor beta chains from one sample in a study of cytomegalovirus exposure and HLA in healthy donors. Assay used: immunoSEQ multiplex PCR; TCRdb lists only in-frame clones, some missing. Of about 88,000 clones in the sample, around 89% were seen once. Sequencing was carried out using PBMCs. The receptor set was obtained from a man aged 18-30 years in good health and CMV-seronegative. Both conserved end residues are part of each CDR3. Fields, in order: V gene, J gene, D gene, CDR3 protein. A D gene is named only where the DNA matches it firmly.

TRBV18,TRBJ2-2,NA,CASSRGGPQNTGELFF
TRBV10-1,TRBJ2-3,TRBD2,CASSGVAGGFTDTQYF
TRBV28,TRBJ2-2,TRBD2,CAGSWREGVGELFF
TRBV19,TRBJ2-3,NA,CASSARQTDTQYF
TRBV21-1,TRBJ1-5,NA,CASSKRDRQILPSNQPQHF
TRBV28,TRBJ1-5,NA,CASSLGQPYNQPQHF
TRBV27,TRBJ1-2,TRBD1,CASSDRGNYGYTF
TRBV7-9,TRBJ1-2,TRBD1,CASSLALRGLYGYTF
TRBV4-3,TRBJ2-7,NA,CASSQAPQVGSTYEQYF
TRBV4-2,TRBJ2-7,NA,CASSQAQNYEQYF
TRBV6-5,TRBJ2-7,TRBD2,CASSIAGGGSWEQYF
TRBV7-2,TRBJ2-7,TRBD2,CASSSAGTTRYEQYF
TRBV28,TRBJ2-7,TRBD1,CASSSSPGQGNREQYF
TRBV28,TRBJ1-2,TRBD1,CASSLLGGQGHGYTF
TRBV7-2,TRBJ2-3,NA,CASSPRGGRSDTQYF
TRBV6-5,TRBJ2-5,TRBD2,CASSYIVAGGQETQYF
TRBV7-6,TRBJ2-1,NA,CASSLGGIHNEQFF
TRBV5-1,TRBJ2-3,TRBD2,CASSTGLVGLDTQYF
TRBV27,TRBJ1-2,TRBD1,CASTPSLTGKYGYTF
TRBV18,TRBJ1-1,NA,CASSPATGMQAFF
TRBV14,TRBJ1-2,TRBD1,CASSLRQGGGGYTF
TRBV4-2,TRBJ2-3,TRBD1,CASSQVDRGYTDTQYF
TRBV6-1,TRBJ1-4,NA,CASSGVAGVGEKLFF
TRBV5-1,TRBJ2-3,TRBD2,CASSLDGTSHDTQYF
TRBV11-1,TRBJ2-7,NA,CASSLGQFYEQYF
TRBV5-1,TRBJ2-2,NA,CASSFRGGGLSAGELFF
TRBV4-1,TRBJ2-1,TRBD2,CASSQERGSSYNEQFF
TRBV29-1,TRBJ1-4,TRBD1,CSVGQGNNEKLFF
TRBV28,TRBJ2-4,TRBD1,CAGSFSRGRRADIQYF
TRBV5-5,TRBJ1-1,NA,CASSLGQMNTEAFF
TRBV6-6,TRBJ2-7,NA,CASRPDLGAFKQYF
TRBV28,TRBJ1-1,NA,CASSQAGFREAFF
TRBV7-3,TRBJ2-1,TRBD2,CASSSRTGQREAYNEQFF
TRBV28,TRBJ2-5,NA,CASAGRETQYF
TRBV7-6,TRBJ2-3,TRBD1,CASSLVQGAADTQYF
TRBV18,TRBJ2-5,TRBD1,CASSPADRGETQYF
TRBV4-2,TRBJ2-7,TRBD2,CASSQGLAGGYEQYF
TRBV7-2,TRBJ2-1,TRBD1,CASSFTGDNEQFF
TRBV7-9,TRBJ2-5,TRBD1,CASSLGQGETQYF
TRBV28,TRBJ1-5,NA,CASSFTPGQPQHF
TRBV19,TRBJ2-7,NA,CASSTVLGAEQYF
TRBV5-6,TRBJ2-2,TRBD1,CASSHRQGAFGGELFF
TRBV5-1,TRBJ2-3,NA,CASSLRQFTDTQYF
TRBV5-1,TRBJ2-5,TRBD1,CASSLAGTGRQETQYF
TRBV29-1,TRBJ2-7,TRBD2,CSAQAGVDYEQYF